These T cell receptor beta chains were read from a single sample in a study of blood T cells in healthy people across ages. TCRdb re-analysed the 5' RACE reads in MiXCR, keeping a single row per CDR3 protein. The sample holds more than 550,000 distinct CDR3 sequences; 20% to 25% are singletons and the top ten take around 22%. The sequenced material came from blood. These receptors were taken from a man between 70 and 80 years old in good health. The CDR3 runs from the conserved cysteine through the conserved F or W. The D gene is left open where the match is weak. The listing skips clone size in some rows; elsewhere it reads once, few, many or a size class.

D: .; length: 15; J: TRBJ1-6; size: .; V: TRBV7-8; CDR3: CASSATEVYNSPLHF; DNA: TGTGCCAGCAGCGCGACAGAAGTCTATAATTCACCCCTCCACTTT
D: TRBD1; length: 12; J: TRBJ1-1; size: .; V: TRBV30; CDR3: CAWWDRAHLAFF; DNA: TGTGCCTGGTGGGACAGGGCACACCTTGCTTTCTTT
D: .; length: 13; J: TRBJ2-3; size: .; V: TRBV4-3; CDR3: CASSQETMDTQYF; DNA: TGCGCCAGCAGCCAAGAGACGATGGATACGCAGTATTTT
D: TRBD2; length: 15; J: TRBJ2-5; size: few; V: TRBV20-1; CDR3: CSGAGGASSQETQYF; DNA: TGCAGTGGAGCGGGGGGGGCTAGCAGCCAAGAGACCCAGTACTTC
D: .; length: 14; J: TRBJ2-7; size: .; V: TRBV25-1; CDR3: CASSGRAGPYEQYF; DNA: TGTGCCAGCAGTGGAAGAGCAGGCCCCTACGAGCAGTACTTC
D: .; length: 12; J: TRBJ2-1; size: few; V: TRBV5-1; CDR3: CASSLDPLMQFF; DNA: TGCGCCAGCAGCTTGGACCCACTCATGCAGTTCTTC
D: TRBD2; length: 13; J: TRBJ2-1; size: .; V: TRBV6-6; CDR3: CASSLPSGIEQFF; DNA: TGTGCCAGCAGTTTACCTAGCGGGATTGAGCAGTTCTTC
D: .; length: 17; J: TRBJ2-1; size: .; V: TRBV3-1; CDR3: CASSQDPRVWLYNEQFF; DNA: TGTGCCAGCAGCCAAGATCCGCGGGTATGGCTATACAATGAGCAGTTCTTC
D: .; length: 16; J: TRBJ1-1; size: .; V: TRBV7-9; CDR3: CASSLAPGWPNTEAFF; DNA: TGTGCCAGCAGCTTAGCGCCAGGGTGGCCGAACACTGAAGCTTTCTTT
D: .; length: 12; J: TRBJ1-2; size: few; V: TRBV6-5; CDR3: CASYWGRSGYTF; DNA: TGTGCCAGCTATTGGGGGAGAAGTGGCTACACCTTC
D: TRBD2; length: 18; J: TRBJ2-2; size: .; V: TRBV7-9; CDR3: CASSLFPTSGRAPGELFF; DNA: TGTGCCAGCAGCTTATTCCCGACTAGCGGGAGGGCCCCCGGGGAGCTGTTTTTT
D: TRBD2; length: 14; J: TRBJ2-3; size: .; V: TRBV18; CDR3: CASSQGLAPDTQYF; DNA: TGTGCCAGCTCACAGGGACTAGCGCCAGATACGCAGTATTTT
D: .; length: 15; J: TRBJ2-1; size: .; V: TRBV7-2; CDR3: CASSGSGTQQYEQFF; DNA: TGTGCCAGCAGCGGCTCCGGGACTCAACAATATGAGCAGTTCTTC
D: .; length: 15; J: TRBJ2-5; size: .; V: TRBV2; CDR3: CASMGGQGVQETQYF; DNA: TGTGCCAGCATGGGTGGCCAGGGCGTTCAAGAGACCCAGTACTTC
D: .; length: 13; J: TRBJ1-5; size: .; V: TRBV2; CDR3: CASSDQGNQPQHF; DNA: TGTGCCAGCAGTGATCAGGGGAATCAGCCCCAGCATTTT
D: .; length: 14; J: TRBJ2-5; size: few; V: TRBV4-1; CDR3: CASSQDRSQETQYF; DNA: TGCGCCAGCAGCCAAGATCGTTCCCAAGAGACCCAGTACTTC
D: .; length: 14; J: TRBJ1-6; size: .; V: TRBV12-3/TRBV12-4; CDR3: CASSKAPSVSPLHF; DNA: TGTGCCAGCAGTAAGGCTCCCAGTGTTTCACCCCTCCACTTT
D: TRBD1; length: 13; J: TRBJ1-1; size: few; V: TRBV10-3; CDR3: CAISRGSGTEAFF; DNA: TGTGCCATCAGCAGGGGGTCTGGCACTGAAGCTTTCTTT
D: .; length: 15; J: TRBJ1-4; size: few; V: TRBV7-2; CDR3: CASSLARQGVEKLFF; DNA: TGTGCCAGCAGCTTAGCGCGTCAGGGAGTCGAAAAACTGTTTTTT
D: TRBD1; length: 18; J: TRBJ1-5; size: .; V: TRBV18; CDR3: CASSPLPRQGAVNQPQHF; DNA: TGTGCCAGCTCACCACTGCCTCGGCAGGGGGCTGTCAATCAGCCCCAGCATTTT
D: TRBD1; length: 15; J: TRBJ1-2; size: .; V: TRBV6-4; CDR3: CASSDSPGGFYGYTF; DNA: TGTGCCAGCAGTGACTCCCCAGGGGGTTTCTATGGCTACACCTTC
D: .; length: 16; J: TRBJ2-4; size: many; V: TRBV7-6; CDR3: CASSLAAGVAKNIQYF; DNA: TGTGCCAGCAGCTTAGCGGCAGGGGTAGCCAAAAACATTCAGTACTTC
D: .; length: 16; J: TRBJ2-3; size: .; V: TRBV6-5; CDR3: CASSYSTISSTDTQYF; DNA: TGTGCCAGCAGTTACTCGACTATCTCCTCCACAGATACGCAGTATTTT
D: .; length: 14; J: TRBJ1-2; size: few; V: TRBV20-1; CDR3: CSAHGVRGNYGYTF; DNA: TGCAGTGCTCACGGAGTCCGGGGCAACTATGGCTACACCTTC
D: TRBD2; length: 15; J: TRBJ2-3; size: .; V: TRBV7-2; CDR3: CASSFPAGGTDTQYF; DNA: TGTGCCAGCAGCTTTCCTGCGGGGGGAACAGATACGCAGTATTTT
D: .; length: 12; J: TRBJ1-1; size: .; V: TRBV20-1; CDR3: CSAPVGGTEAFF; DNA: TGCAGTGCTCCCGTCGGGGGAACTGAAGCTTTCTTT
D: .; length: 12; J: TRBJ2-3; size: .; V: TRBV20-1; CDR3: CSASMGSDTQYF; DNA: TGCAGTGCTAGTATGGGGTCAGATACGCAGTATTTT
D: TRBD2; length: 18; J: TRBJ2-5; size: few; V: TRBV10-3; CDR3: CAISESELAGGRIETQYF; DNA: TGTGCCATCAGTGAGTCGGAACTAGCGGGGGGGCGGATAGAGACCCAGTACTTC
D: .; length: 12; J: TRBJ2-1; size: .; V: TRBV2; CDR3: CASSDGSNEQFF; DNA: TGTGCCAGCAGTGACGGAAGCAATGAGCAGTTCTTC
D: TRBD1; length: 15; J: TRBJ1-2; size: few; V: TRBV5-1; CDR3: CASTLSGTGGHGYTF; DNA: TGCGCCAGCACCCTGTCCGGGACAGGGGGCCATGGCTACACCTTC
D: .; length: 16; J: TRBJ2-7; size: .; V: TRBV21-1; CDR3: CASMSPGTGVDYEQYF; DNA: TGTGCCAGCATGTCCCCCGGGACAGGGGTCGACTACGAGCAGTACTTC
D: .; length: 14; J: TRBJ1-6; size: .; V: TRBV7-2; CDR3: CASSLGSGGVPLHF; DNA: TGTGCCAGCAGCTTAGGTTCGGGAGGTGTACCCCTCCACTTT
D: .; length: 14; J: TRBJ1-6; size: few; V: TRBV6-5; CDR3: CASSRTGSDSPLHF; DNA: TGTGCCAGCAGTCGTACAGGGTCTGATTCACCCCTCCACTTT
D: TRBD1; length: 16; J: TRBJ1-6; size: many; V: TRBV27; CDR3: CASSLSGQGLSSPLHF; DNA: TGTGCCAGCAGTTTATCGGGACAGGGGTTGAGTTCACCCCTCCACTTT
D: TRBD2; length: 15; J: TRBJ2-1; size: few; V: TRBV4-3; CDR3: CASSRTSGSIYEQFF; DNA: TGCGCCAGCAGTAGAACTAGCGGGAGTATCTATGAGCAGTTCTTC
D: .; length: 14; J: TRBJ2-7; size: few; V: TRBV27; CDR3: CAKMVAVHPYEQYF; DNA: TGTGCCAAAATGGTGGCAGTTCACCCCTACGAGCAGTACTTC
D: .; length: 14; J: TRBJ1-5; size: .; V: TRBV5-1; CDR3: CASSGGERNQPQHF; DNA: TGCGCCAGCAGCGGGGGGGAGAGAAATCAGCCCCAGCATTTT
D: .; length: 15; J: TRBJ2-1; size: .; V: TRBV7-2; CDR3: CASSPQVLRDNEQFF; DNA: TGTGCCAGCAGCCCCCAAGTGCTACGGGACAATGAGCAGTTCTTC
D: TRBD2; length: 17; J: TRBJ2-6; size: once; V: TRBV20-1; CDR3: CSARAKREGSGANVLTF; DNA: TGCAGTGCTAGAGCAAAGCGGGAGGGGTCTGGGGCCAACGTCCTGACTTTC
D: TRBD2; length: 13; J: TRBJ2-3; size: .; V: TRBV7-2; CDR3: CASRGGGVDTQYF; DNA: TGTGCCAGCAGGGGGGGGGGAGTAGATACGCAGTATTTT
D: .; length: 15; J: TRBJ1-2; size: .; V: TRBV5-1; CDR3: CASSPISGDLYGYTF; DNA: TGCGCCAGCAGTCCTATCTCGGGTGACTTATATGGCTACACCTTC
D: TRBD2; length: 16; J: TRBJ2-3; size: few; V: TRBV18; CDR3: CASLPSGAPRADTQYF; DNA: TGTGCCAGCCTACCTAGCGGGGCTCCCCGGGCAGATACGCAGTATTTT
D: .; length: 13; J: TRBJ1-5; size: .; V: TRBV7-8; CDR3: CASSGDSNQPQHF; DNA: TGTGCCAGCAGTGGGGATAGCAATCAGCCCCAGCATTTT
D: TRBD1; length: 14; J: TRBJ1-2; size: .; V: TRBV12-5; CDR3: CASGPRGGQPGYTF; DNA: TGTGCTAGTGGCCCCAGGGGGGGGCAGCCGGGCTACACCTTC